The 2 T cell receptor beta chains listed next were all sequenced from one sample in a study of blood T cell repertoires in COVID-19. Profiled with immunoSEQ multiplex PCR; TCRdb holds only in-frame clones, not every one. The data show approximately 390,000 clones, 88% seen once. The sample comprised PBMCs or T cells enriched from blood (not recorded which). Every receptor here comes from a woman aged 40 to 50 with acute COVID-19.

The rearrangement joins TRBV19 to TRBJ1-2; 9 bases are shared with TRBD1. Trimming cost V 4 bases and J 10 bases; bases outside gene matches: 7. Germline V gene data show CDR1 as LNHDA and CDR2 as SQIVND (reference sequence). This CDR3 spans 13 amino acids. The CDR3 DNA reads TGTGCCAGTAGTACCCGGGACAGGGCCGACTACACCTTC. Encoded protein: CASSTRDRADYTF. The complete variable domain, with remaining parts taken from reference TRBV19 and TRBJ1-2, reads DGGITQSPKYLFRKEGQNVTLSCEQNLNHDAMYWYRQDPGQGLRLIYYSQIVNDFQKGDIAEGYSVSREKKESFPLTVTSAQKNPTAFYLCASSTRDRADYTFGSGTRLTVV.

This chain joins TRBV10-3 and TRBJ1-3; TRBD1 matches at 8 bases. The V gene end was trimmed by 6 bases and the J gene end by 2 bases; junction bases not matched to a gene: 9. Germline lookup yields CDR1 ENHRY and CDR2 SYGVKD. This CDR3 has 16 residues. The CDR3 nucleotides read TGTGCCATCAGCCCCGGGACAGGTTCAGCTGGAAACACCATATATTTT. Translation: CAISPGTGSAGNTIYF.